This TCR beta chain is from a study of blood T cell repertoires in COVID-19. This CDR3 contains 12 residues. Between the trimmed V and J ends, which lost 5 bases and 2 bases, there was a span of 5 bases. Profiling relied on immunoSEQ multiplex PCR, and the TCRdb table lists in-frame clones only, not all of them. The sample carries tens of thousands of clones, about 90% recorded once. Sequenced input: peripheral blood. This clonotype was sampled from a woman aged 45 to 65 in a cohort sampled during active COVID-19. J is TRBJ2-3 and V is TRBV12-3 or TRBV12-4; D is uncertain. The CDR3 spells CASSLYTDTQYF. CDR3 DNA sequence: TGTGCCAGCAGTCTTTACACAGATACGCAGTATTTT.